A single sample gave rise to the 11 T cell receptor beta chains below, sequenced in a study of T cell changes during pregnancy in multiple sclerosis (dated by TCRdb to the late 2010s). The library was built by means of the immunoSEQ multiplex PCR assay. The table was pulled from immuneACCESS by TCRdb, which kept in-frame rearrangements only. Such tables lose some clones; where checked, under half of the loss comes from unresolved V genes, and the rest has no known cause. The sample profile shows some 81,000 clones; around nine tenths of them were found once. Approximately 2% of the sample is in the top ten clones. This material consisted of peripheral blood, taken before pregnancy. The source of these receptors is a female donor with multiple sclerosis, enrolled in a pregnancy study.

The genes are TRBV15 and TRBJ2-1; TRBD2 matches 7 bases. This CDR3 contains 12 residues. After removal of 0 bases from V and 13 bases from J, the junction contained 3 bases not matched to a gene. Per the germline V gene, CDR1 is LNHNV and CDR2 is YYDKDF (reference sequence). CDR3 sequence reads: CATSRDREAQFF. The CDR3 region has the DNA TGTGCCACCAGCAGAGATCGGGAGGCCCAGTTCTTC.

CDR3 DNA sequence: TGTGCCAGCTCACCACCTACAGGGGGCACAGATACGCAGTATTTT. Its translation is CASSPPTGGTDTQYF. The V gene is TRBV18, the J gene TRBJ2-3; 7 bases line up with TRBD1. Germline CDR1 KGHSH, CDR2 LQKENI. This CDR3 is 15 amino acids long. Unmatched junction bases numbered 1, after V lost 0 bases and J lost 1 base.

V and J are TRBV5-1 and TRBJ2-1; tentatively, D is TRBD1 (5 bases). The CDR3 extends over 16 amino acids. V was shortened by 5 bases and J by 0 bases, with 15 bases between the two germline ends. Germline lookup yields CDR1 SGHRS and CDR2 YFSETQ. The CDR3 reads CASSYQTESSYNEQFF. DNA of the CDR3: TGCGCCAGCAGTTATCAGACAGAAAGCTCCTACAATGAGCAGTTCTTC.

The chain recombines TRBV19 with TRBJ2-7, with 7 bases lining up with TRBD1. Unmatched junction bases numbered 6, after V lost 5 bases and J lost 5 bases. The CDR3 extends over 13 amino acids. The germline V gene encodes CDR1 LNHDA and CDR2 SQIVND (reference sequence). This chain's CDR3 is CASSRTGPHEQYF. DNA of the CDR3: TGTGCCAGTAGTCGGACAGGCCCCCACGAGCAGTACTTC.

V is TRBV5-5 and J is TRBJ2-3; TRBD2 is a possible D gene (7 bases). CDR1 and CDR2 (germline): SGHKS, YYEKEE (reference sequence). The V end lost 1 base, the J end lost 2 bases, and 14 bases lay between the germline ends. CDR3 length equals 16 residues. CDR3 bases: TGTGCCAGCAGCTTGTACCGGGGGGCCCTCACAGATACGCAGTATTTT. Protein product: CASSLYRGALTDTQYF.

V and J are TRBV19 and TRBJ1-1, with a weak D call TRBD1 (5 bases). Germline values: CDR1 LNHDA, CDR2 SQIVND (reference sequence). CDR3 size: 14 residues. Trimming left V 8 bases short and J 2 bases short, with 15 bases between. CDR3 coding DNA: TGTGCCAGTGAATTGGGGGGTACAAACACTGAAGCTTTCTTT. Protein product: CASELGGTNTEAFF.

This clone showed up just a few times. The chain is built from TRBV6-5 and TRBJ1-1; D remains ambiguous. The germline V gene has CDR1 MNHEY and CDR2 SVGAGI. The CDR3 is 13 amino acids. V lost 7 bases and J 2 bases, leaving 11 bases between the germline ends. CDR3 residues: CASTWALNTEAFF. As DNA, the CDR3 is TGTGCCAGCACGTGGGCCCTCAACACTGAAGCTTTCTTT.

The V gene is TRBV5-6, the J gene TRBJ1-1; 9 nucleotides agree with TRBD1. Germline CDR1 is SGHDT and CDR2 is YYEEEE. The CDR3 totals 19 residues. The V segment lost 2 bases and the J segment 4 bases; nucleotides outside the gene matches: 18. The CDR3 here is CASSLGTGKGVGTGTEAFF. The CDR3 bases are TGTGCCAGCAGCTTAGGGACAGGGAAGGGAGTAGGGACGGGCACTGAAGCTTTCTTT.

This rearrangement joins TRBV15 to TRBJ1-3; no reliable D call. The V gene's germline CDR1 is LNHNV and CDR2 YYDKDF (reference sequence). The V end was cut by 0 bases, the J end by 2 bases, with 8 bases between. The CDR3 loop spans 15 amino acids. The CDR3 nucleotides are TGTGCCACCAGCAGAGATGGGCAGGCTGGAAACACCATATATTTT. It translates to CATSRDGQAGNTIYF.

With regard to this clone: This same CDR3 is encoded by further DNA sequences in the sample. The gene calls are TRBV10-3 and TRBJ1-1; weak D call: TRBD1 (6 bases). Trimming shortened V by 5 bases and J by 1 base, and 8 bases separated the two germline ends. Germline V gene sequence: CDR1 ENHRY, CDR2 SYGVKD. The CDR3 runs to 13 residues. CDR3 region: CAISKQGNTEAFF. CDR3 bases: TGTGCCATCAGTAAACAGGGGAACACTGAAGCTTTCTTT.

This clone has only one observation. The J gene is TRBJ1-1, the V gene TRBV18, with D uncertain. The germline CDR1 and CDR2 sequences are KGHSH and LQKENI. The CDR3 length is 15 residues. Trimming pared 2 bases from V and 4 bases from J, leaving 14 bases between. CDR3 loop: CASSPGDGRFTEAFF. In nucleotides, the CDR3 is TGTGCCAGCTCACCAGGAGACGGAAGGTTCACTGAAGCTTTCTTT.